This T cell receptor beta chain was obtained from a study of shared clonotypes between healthy human individuals. Study-wide background: Three plates were used per donor for CD4 naive, three for CD4 memory, two for CD8 naive and one for CD8 memory.

CD45RO negativity and positive selection for CCR7 defined naive CD8 cells, a population that excluded terminally differentiated effector memory CD45RA+ cells. The CDR3 sequence is 15 residues long. Trimming took off 0 bases at V and 1 base at J, with 11 bases between the two ends. Per germline, CDR1 SGHRS and CDR2 YFSETQ. With regard to this clone: The antigen remains undetermined. The sample carries other DNA sequences with the same CDR3.

Overall study findings and caveats: Approximately 4.6% of naive CD4 clonotypes were common to a few donors.

At a deep level, the assay was run. Only in-frame clones appear in the TCRdb table, and some are missing; sequencing was by immunoSEQ multiplex PCR. The table lists hundreds of thousands of clones, 85% to 95% of them singletons. This receptor was obtained from a woman aged 25 to 39 in good health. The chain combines TRBV5-1 with TRBJ2-7, with D hard to call. The specimen was naive CD8+ T cells sorted from blood. In nucleotides, the CDR3 is TGCGCCAGCAGCTTGGCCCGAGGCACTTCCTACGAGCAGTACTTC. Its translation: CASSLARGTSYEQYF.